Below are 18 T cell receptor beta chains sequenced from a single sample in a study of blood T cell repertoires in COVID-19. Sequenced by immunoSEQ multiplex PCR; TCRdb stores in-frame clones only, minus some. The sample has 200,000 to 250,000 clones, 84% seen once. Sequenced: PBMCs or T cells enriched from blood (not recorded which). The receptors here all came from a woman aged 40 to 50 who had recovered from COVID-19.

Written as DNA, the CDR3 is TGTGCCAGCAGCTTAGATGGGGGGGAAGCTTTCTTT. Encoded protein: CASSLDGGEAFF. V usage is TRBV11-2 and J usage is TRBJ1-1; D may be TRBD1 (5 bases). Trimming stripped 0 bases from V and 8 bases from J, with 7 bases between. The V gene's germline CDR1 is SGHAT and CDR2 FQNNGV. The CDR3 is 12 residues long.

The chain uses TRBV5-4 and TRBJ1-5, with D perhaps TRBD1 (6 bases). Trimming removed 4 bases at V and 5 bases at J, with 10 bases between. CDR1 and CDR2 from the germline V gene are SGHNT and YYREEE (reference sequence). The CDR3 runs 13 residues. The CDR3 protein is CASSRDTDQPQHF. CDR3 nucleotides: TGTGCCAGCAGCAGGGACACAGATCAGCCCCAGCATTTT. Variable domain in full (rest from reference TRBV5-4 and TRBJ1-5): ETGVTQSPTHLIKTRGQQVTLRCSSQSGHNTVSWYQQALGQGPQFIFQYYREEENGRGNFPPRFSGLQFPNYSSELNVNALELDDSALYLCASSRDTDQPQHFGDGTRLSIL.

CDR3 DNA: TGTGCCAGCAGGCGGGGTTCCTACAATGAGCAGTTCTTC. It encodes CASRRGSYNEQFF. The V call is TRBV6-5, the J call TRBJ2-1; possible D gene TRBD2, 6 bases. The CDR3 runs 13 residues. Trimming left V 6 bases short and J 1 base short, with 7 bases between. Germline V gene data show CDR1 as MNHEY and CDR2 as SVGAGI.

The gene calls are TRBV3-1 (or the pseudogene TRBV3-2) and TRBJ2-3; D not certain. Germline CDR1 reads LGHDT; CDR2 reads YNNKEL (reference sequence). V lost 6 bases to trimming and J lost 3 bases, with 13 bases between them. This CDR3 has 14 residues. CDR3 region: CASRGISGTDTQYF. As DNA, the CDR3 is TGTGCCAGCAGGGGTATATCCGGGACAGATACGCAGTATTTT.

This chain uses TRBV6-5 with TRBJ1-2; 9 bases are shared with TRBD1. The V gene end was trimmed by 3 bases and the J gene end by 7 bases; junction bases not matched to a gene: 12. The CDR3 is 16 amino acids. Germline CDR1 reads MNHEY; CDR2 reads SVGAGI. The CDR3 here is CASSYLRSQGAPGYTF. DNA for the CDR3: TGTGCCAGCAGTTATTTAAGATCACAGGGGGCGCCTGGCTACACCTTC.

As concerns this clone: The junction differs from germline at one of its ends, possibly a read error. The genes are TRBV5-1 and TRBJ2-1; 7 nucleotides line up with TRBD2. The CDR3 runs 16 residues. Germline V gene sequence: CDR1 SGHRS, CDR2 YFSETQ. CDR3 amino acids: CTSSLAPAGTYNEQFF. CDR3 in DNA: TGCACCAGCAGCTTGGCCCCAGCGGGGACCTACAATGAGCAGTTCTTC. The full variable domain, with the rest looked up from reference TRBV5-1 and TRBJ2-1, is KAGVTQTPRYLIKTRGQQVTLSCSPISGHRSVSWYQQTPGQGLQFLFEYFSETQRNKGNFPGRFSGRQFSNSRSEMNVSTLELGDSALYLCTSSLAPAGTYNEQFFGPGTRLTVL.

The V call is TRBV5-1, the J call TRBJ1-3, with D maybe TRBD1 (6 bases). Germline V lookup: CDR1 SGHRS, CDR2 YFSETQ. V lost 3 bases, J lost 4 bases, and 8 bases lay in between. The CDR3 runs 13 residues. The CDR3 here is CASSWDIGNTIYF. CDR3 coding DNA: TGCGCCAGCAGCTGGGACATCGGAAACACCATATATTTT.

CDR3 nucleotide sequence: TGTGCCAGCAGCTTAAAGGGACAGGGATCCGGTGGCTACACCTTC. Translation: CASSLKGQGSGGYTF. The V gene is TRBV7-9, the J gene TRBJ1-2; 9 positions match TRBD1. Per the germline V gene, CDR1 is SEHNR and CDR2 is FQNEAQ (reference sequence). The ends lost 2 bases at V and 7 bases at J; junction bases unmatched: 8. The CDR3 contains 15 residues.

The rearrangement links TRBV28 to TRBJ1-4; no firm D call. V lost 4 bases, J lost 0 bases, and 9 bases lay in between. Per germline, CDR1 MDHEN and CDR2 SYDVKM. This CDR3 has 15 residues. The CDR3 sequence: CASSSFGATNEKLFF. The CDR3 DNA is TGTGCCAGCAGTTCATTCGGTGCAACTAATGAAAAACTGTTTTTT.

The J gene is TRBJ1-3, the V gene TRBV30; TRBD1 agrees at 9 bases. V lost 5 bases to trimming and J lost 0 bases; unmatched junction nucleotides: 2. The CDR3 has 14 residues. Looked up from germline, CDR1 is GTSNPN and CDR2 is SVGIG (reference sequence). The CDR3 spells CAWGQGISGNTIYF. CDR3 bases: TGTGCCTGGGGACAGGGGATCTCTGGAAACACCATATATTTT.

CDR3 DNA sequence: TGTGCCAGCAGCCCAGGACAGCCTAATGAAAAACTGTTTTTT. Translated, it gives CASSPGQPNEKLFF. This chain connects TRBV5-4 to TRBJ1-4; D possibly corresponds to TRBD1 (6 bases). The V and J ends lost 4 bases and 3 bases respectively, with 10 bases between them. Germline values: CDR1 SGHNT, CDR2 YYREEE (reference sequence). This CDR3 contains 14 residues.

The V call is TRBV6-5, the J call TRBJ2-3, with unresolved D. The CDR3 contains 14 residues. Trimming cost V 2 bases and J 2 bases, with 8 bases left between them. The germline V gene has CDR1 MNHEY and CDR2 SVGAGI. CDR3 in DNA: TGTGCCAGCAGTTACGGTCGAGTCACAGATACGCAGTATTTT. Its translation: CASSYGRVTDTQYF.

The CDR3 nucleotides are TGTGCCAGTAGTCCCTCGGGACAGTTGAACACTGAAGCTTTCTTT. It translates to CASSPSGQLNTEAFF. J is TRBJ1-1 and V is TRBV19; 7 nucleotides agree with TRBD1. CDR1 LNHDA and CDR2 SQIVND come from the germline V gene (reference sequence). V lost 5 bases, J lost 0 bases, and 6 bases stayed unmatched. CDR3 length: 15 amino acids.

The CDR3 coding sequence is TGTGCCAGCAGCTCCGGACACCCAGCTAACTATGGCTACACCTTC. It translates to CASSSGHPANYGYTF. The chain joins TRBV7-9 to TRBJ1-2; possible D gene TRBD1, 5 bases. V was cut by 4 bases and J by 0 bases, with 12 bases left in between. The CDR3 loop spans 15 amino acids. Per germline, CDR1 SEHNR and CDR2 FQNEAQ (reference sequence).

This clone was seen a single time. The rearrangement uses TRBV5-4 and TRBJ2-3, with D tentatively TRBD2 (6 bases). V shed 9 bases and J shed 0 bases, with 14 bases lying between them. The germline CDR1 and CDR2 sequences are SGHNT and YYREEE (reference sequence). The CDR3 is 14 amino acids. The CDR3 spells CATRGGTSTDTQYF. In nucleotides, the CDR3 is TGTGCCACCCGGGGCGGGACTAGCACAGATACGCAGTATTTT.

V is TRBV4-3 and J is TRBJ2-1; possible D gene TRBD2, 6 bases. The CDR3 is 17 residues long. The ends were cut back, 0 bases at V and 0 bases at J, with 12 bases in the middle. The germline CDR1 and CDR2 sequences are LGHNA and YSLEER. CDR3 in DNA: TGCGCCAGCAGCCAAGAAATTGCGGGGCGCTCCTACAATGAGCAGTTCTTC. Translated: CASSQEIAGRSYNEQFF.

The chain joins TRBV2 to TRBJ2-7, with TRBD1 matching over 10 bases. This CDR3 contains 14 residues. Germline values: CDR1 SNHLY, CDR2 FYNNEI. J was trimmed by 4 bases and V by 1 base; bases with no gene match: 1. The CDR3 loop reads CASSEEGQGYEQYV. DNA of the CDR3: TGTGCCAGCAGTGAAGAGGGACAGGGGTACGAGCAGTACGTC.

A single count supports this clone. The CDR3 DNA is TGTGCCAGCAGCTCTTCTACCGCCAAAAACATTCAGTACTTC. Its protein product is CASSSSTAKNIQYF. The chain uses TRBV3-1 (or the pseudogene TRBV3-2) and TRBJ2-4; D remains ambiguous. CDR1 LGHDT and CDR2 YNNKEL come from the germline V gene (reference sequence). V was cut by 5 bases and J by 1 base, with 9 bases left in between. The CDR3 is 14 residues long.